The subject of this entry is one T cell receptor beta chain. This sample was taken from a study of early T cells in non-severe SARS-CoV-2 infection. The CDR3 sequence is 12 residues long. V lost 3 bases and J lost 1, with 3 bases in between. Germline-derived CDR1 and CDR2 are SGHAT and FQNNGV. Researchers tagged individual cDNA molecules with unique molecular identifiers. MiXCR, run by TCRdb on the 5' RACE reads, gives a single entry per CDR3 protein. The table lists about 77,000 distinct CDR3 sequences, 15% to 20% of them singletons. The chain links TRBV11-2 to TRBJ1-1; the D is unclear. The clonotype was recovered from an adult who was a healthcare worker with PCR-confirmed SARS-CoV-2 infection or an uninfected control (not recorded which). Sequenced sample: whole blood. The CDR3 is CASSLQNTEAFF. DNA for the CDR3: TGTGCCAGCAGCTTGCAGAACACTGAAGCTTTCTTT.